These 20 T cell receptor beta chains share one sample of origin, sequenced in a study of blood T cell repertoires in COVID-19 (TCRdb year 2020). Libraries were made using the immunoSEQ multiplex PCR assay. TCRdb holds this immuneACCESS table with in-frame rearrangements only. Some clones are missing; in checked studies, unresolved V genes explain under half, and the rest has no known cause. The sample profile shows some 240,000 clones; 90% of them were found once. 2.1% of the sample lies in the top ten. The specimen was peripheral blood. Receptor source: a woman aged 55-69 years with COVID-19, enrolled during active disease.

This chain joins TRBV5-1 and TRBJ2-3; D possibly corresponds to TRBD1 (5 bases). Germline assignment: CDR1 SGHRS and CDR2 YFSETQ. The CDR3 totals 16 residues. Trimming cost V 0 bases and J 3 bases, with 14 bases left between them. In DNA, the CDR3 is TGCGCCAGCAGCTTGGAAGGGGCCGGTGGAACAGATACGCAGTATTTT. The encoded protein is CASSLEGAGGTDTQYF. Together with reference TRBV5-1 and TRBJ2-3, the CDR3 gives the full variable domain: KAGVTQTPRYLIKTRGQQVTLSCSPISGHRSVSWYQQTPGQGLQFLFEYFSETQRNKGNFPGRFSGRQFSNSRSEMNVSTLELGDSALYLCASSLEGAGGTDTQYFGPGTRLTVL.

The V call is TRBV30, the J call TRBJ1-5, with D maybe TRBD1 (5 bases). Trimming cost V 1 base and J 0 bases, with 13 bases left between them. The CDR3 totals 16 residues. CDR1 is GTSNPN, CDR2 SVGIG, per germline (reference sequence). CDR3: CAWSEEGLNSNQPQHF. The CDR3 DNA is TGTGCCTGGAGTGAGGAGGGGCTGAATAGCAATCAGCCCCAGCATTTT.

This chain joins TRBV5-5 and TRBJ2-7; TRBD1 agrees at 10 bases. This CDR3 spans 15 amino acids. V dropped 3 bases and J dropped 3; count of bases not matched to a gene: 6. CDR1 is SGHKS and CDR2 is YYEKEE in the germline V gene (reference sequence). The CDR3 region has the DNA TGTGCCAGCAGCTCCTGGACAGGGGGGTTCTACGAGCAGTACTTC. It translates to CASSSWTGGFYEQYF.

The rearrangement links TRBV5-4 to TRBJ2-1; possible D gene TRBD1, 7 bases. The germline V gene encodes CDR1 SGHNT and CDR2 YYREEE (reference sequence). The CDR3 covers 16 residues. Deletions cut 4 bases from V and 0 bases from J, with 14 bases between. This CDR3 is CASSLQGGASYNEQFF. The CDR3 DNA is TGTGCCAGCAGCCTCCAGGGGGGTGCCTCCTACAATGAGCAGTTCTTC.

The chain combines TRBV12-3 or TRBV12-4 with TRBJ2-7; unclear D gene. The CDR3 consists of 12 residues. V gave up 5 bases and J gave up 6 bases, with 11 bases separating them. The CDR3 DNA reads as TGTGCCAGCAGTCTGCCCCACGGCGAGCAGTACTTC. Amino acids: CASSLPHGEQYF.

The rearrangement joins TRBV19 to TRBJ1-6; maybe TRBD1 (5 bases). The V end was cut by 2 bases, the J end by 6 bases, with 11 bases between. From germline, CDR1 is LNHDA and CDR2 SQIVND (reference sequence). This CDR3 has 15 residues. CDR3 sequence (DNA): TGTGCCAGTAGTATATTGGGGCAAATTAATTCACCCCTCCACTTT. Protein sequence: CASSILGQINSPLHF.

The chain is built from TRBV12-5 and TRBJ1-6, with D possibly matching TRBD1 (5 bases). This CDR3 comprises 16 residues. The ends were cut back, 5 bases at V and 3 bases at J, with 14 bases in the middle. From germline, CDR1 is LGHNT and CDR2 FRNRAP. Here the CDR3 reads CASGAGLLLYNSPLHF. CDR3 nucleotide sequence: TGTGCTAGTGGTGCGGGACTTCTTCTCTATAATTCACCCCTCCACTTT.

The V gene is TRBV6-2 or TRBV6-3, the J gene TRBJ2-5; 7 nucleotides align to TRBD1. CDR3 size: 16 residues. Trimming cost V 0 bases and J 1 base; bases outside gene matches: 5. Germline-derived CDR1 and CDR2 are MNHEY and SVGEGT. CDR3 coding DNA: TGTGCCAGCAGTTACTCAGGGTGGGACAGCCAAGAGACCCAGTACTTC. Its protein is CASSYSGWDSQETQYF.

The chain carries TRBV2 and TRBJ1-2, with TRBD1 matching 10 bases. CDR1 SNHLY and CDR2 FYNNEI come from the germline V gene. The CDR3 covers 14 residues. With V trimmed by 4 bases and J by 2 bases, 1 base remained unmatched. This CDR3 reads CASSGQGANYGYTF. The CDR3 region has the DNA TGTGCCAGCAGTGGACAGGGGGCAAACTATGGCTACACCTTC.

This clone came up once. The chain combines TRBV10-3 with TRBJ1-5, with 7 bases lining up with TRBD1. Germline V CDR1 and CDR2: ENHRY, SYGVKD. Trimming cost V 2 bases and J 4 bases; bases outside gene matches: 5. The CDR3 covers 15 residues. The CDR3 is CAISEVRGLNQPQHF. The CDR3 DNA is TGTGCCATCAGTGAGGTCAGGGGGTTGAATCAGCCCCAGCATTTT.

The rearrangement joins TRBV18 to TRBJ1-1, with TRBD1 identical over 10 bases. The CDR3 has 14 amino acids. Germline CDR1 KGHSH, CDR2 LQKENI. With V trimmed by 4 bases and J by 8 bases, 7 bases remained unmatched. In DNA form, the CDR3 reads TGTGCCAGCTCACTAAATGGACAGGGGGAGGAAGCTTTCTTT. This sequence encodes CASSLNGQGEEAFF.

This chain joins TRBV5-4 and TRBJ1-1, with TRBD1 identical over 9 bases. Germline assignment: CDR1 SGHNT and CDR2 YYREEE (reference sequence). V lost 2 bases, J lost 0 bases, and 8 bases stayed unmatched. The CDR3 spans 17 residues. The CDR3 here is CASSFGQGPGVNTEAFF. The CDR3 nucleotides are TGTGCCAGCAGCTTTGGACAGGGGCCGGGTGTGAACACTGAAGCTTTCTTT.

J is TRBJ1-4 and V is TRBV5-8, with D perhaps TRBD1 (5 bases). Germline values: CDR1 SGHTS, CDR2 YDEGEE. Trimming removed 0 bases at V and 14 bases at J, with 11 bases between. The CDR3 loop spans 12 amino acids. The CDR3 loop is CASSLEQVRLFF. CDR3 DNA: TGTGCCAGCAGCTTGGAACAGGTCCGTCTGTTTTTT.

As for this clone: The identical CDR3 is also encoded by other nucleotide sequences in the sample. The genes are TRBV10-2 and TRBJ1-4; 9 nucleotides align to TRBD1. The germline V gene encodes CDR1 WSHSY and CDR2 SAAADI. This CDR3 has 16 amino acids. V was clipped by 0 bases and J by 7 bases; unmatched bases: 6. The CDR3 DNA reads as TGCGCCAGCAGTGAGTCTGGTACAGGGGGCGGTGAAAAACTGTTTTTT. Translated: CASSESGTGGGEKLFF.

This clone occurred a few times. The V gene is TRBV19, the J gene TRBJ1-2, with D possibly TRBD1 on 6 matching bases. The germline V gene encodes CDR1 LNHDA and CDR2 SQIVND (reference sequence). The CDR3 runs 16 residues. Between the trimmed V and J ends, which lost 7 bases and 4 bases, there was a span of 22 bases. In DNA, the CDR3 is TGTGCCAGTAACCCGCGGGGGGGCAAACCAAGCTATGGCTACACCTTC. It is translated as CASNPRGGKPSYGYTF.

This chain joins TRBV19 and TRBJ1-1; maybe TRBD1 (6 bases). CDR1 is LNHDA, CDR2 SQIVND, per germline (reference sequence). CDR3 length: 15 amino acids. Deletions cut 5 bases from V and 0 bases from J, with 13 bases between. CDR3 DNA: TGTGCCAGTAGTGCCTCGGGACAAATGAACACTGAAGCTTTCTTT. This encodes CASSASGQMNTEAFF.

The chain links TRBV7-9 to TRBJ1-2; 9 nucleotides agree with TRBD1. The germline CDR1 and CDR2 sequences are SEHNR and FQNEAQ (reference sequence). The CDR3 loop spans 14 amino acids. V lost 6 bases and J lost 2; bases outside the gene matches: 4. The CDR3 sequence: CASRGQGENYGYTF. As DNA, the CDR3 is TGTGCCAGCAGGGGACAGGGCGAGAACTATGGCTACACCTTC.

This chain connects TRBV7-3 to TRBJ2-7; D gene ambiguous. Germline-derived CDR1 and CDR2 are SGHTA and FQGTGA. CDR3 length: 13 residues. The V and J ends lost 6 bases and 6 bases respectively, with 15 bases between them. The CDR3 DNA reads as TGTGCCAGCAGGAATGGCCTCTCCGCCGAGCAGTACTTC. Translation gives CASRNGLSAEQYF.

The V call is TRBV19, the J call TRBJ1-5; D is unresolved. The V end was cut by 3 bases, the J end by 7 bases, with 10 bases between. Germline lookup yields CDR1 LNHDA and CDR2 SQIVND (reference sequence). This CDR3 spans 13 amino acids. DNA for the CDR3: TGTGCCAGTAGTATGCAGTCCTTCCAGCCCCAGCATTTT. It encodes CASSMQSFQPQHF. Full variable domain (missing parts from reference TRBV19 and TRBJ1-5): DGGITQSPKYLFRKEGQNVTLSCEQNLNHDAMYWYRQDPGQGLRLIYYSQIVNDFQKGDIAEGYSVSREKKESFPLTVTSAQKNPTAFYLCASSMQSFQPQHFGDGTRLSIL.

The V gene is TRBV10-3, the J gene TRBJ1-4; 8 bases align to TRBD1. The CDR3 loop spans 17 amino acids. The germline V gene has CDR1 ENHRY and CDR2 SYGVKD. The ends lost 4 bases at V and 8 bases at J; junction bases unmatched: 15. CDR3 sequence (DNA): TGTGCCATCAGTGCCGGGACAGGCACCGGTGTTGGGGAAAAACTGTTTTTT. It codes for CAISAGTGTGVGEKLFF.